This T cell receptor beta chain originates from a study of blood T cell repertoires in COVID-19. Participants had their cohort set by participant-reported clinical history. Authors' methods: Estimation of nucleated cell counts relied on the amplification of reference gene primers. Here immunoSEQ multiplex PCR was the method, and the copy in TCRdb shows in-frame clones only, minus some. V, J and clone size reflect that table, while D and trimming were determined from the DNA. The sample lists about 230,000 clones; around 88% were seen once. The CDR3 runs to 16 residues. With 2 bases clipped from V and 6 bases from J, the junction kept 9 bases outside the gene matches. Germline loops: CDR1 SGHRS, CDR2 YFSETQ.

The receptor was isolated from a woman in her 40s with acute COVID-19. Sequenced: PBMCs or T cells enriched from blood (not recorded which). This rearrangement joins TRBV5-1 to TRBJ2-1; 9 positions match TRBD1. CDR3 DNA sequence: TGCGCCAGCAGCTTTACCGGGACAGGGTTGGTCAATGAGCAGTTCTTC. As protein: CASSFTGTGLVNEQFF. Filled out from reference TRBV5-1 and TRBJ2-1, the complete variable domain reads KAGVTQTPRYLIKTRGQQVTLSCSPISGHRSVSWYQQTPGQGLQFLFEYFSETQRNKGNFPGRFSGRQFSNSRSEMNVSTLELGDSALYLCASSFTGTGLVNEQFFGPGTRLTVL.